The 21 T cell receptor beta chains in this list originate from one sample, sequenced in a study of T cell repertoires in cytomegalovirus infection (dated by TCRdb to between 2018 and 2021). What these receptors recognize is not known. TCRdb names Illumina HiSeq 1500 as the instrument used. The raw public reads went through TCRdb reprocessing: fastp at Q25, MiXCR clone calling, in-frame beta chains kept. Each CDR3 protein gets just one entry, which takes the most common genes and DNA from the rows behind it. Across this sample there are 700,000 to 850,000 distinct CDR3 sequences, with less than 35% seen only once. Roughly an eighth of the sample lies in the top ten. The intended sense of this specimen's treatment or condition label: in vitro stimulation with specific CMV peptide epitopes to enrich CMV-specific T cells. This specimen was cultured CD8+ T cells from PBMCs, taken from culture after CMV antigen stimulation. The receptors shown here come from a human donor in good health (CMV status not recorded). Some clones in this sample may be carry-over from other donors' samples.

In its sample, this clonotype was seen many times. The V gene is TRBV19, the J gene TRBJ1-1; D perhaps matches TRBD1 (5 bases). CDR1 and CDR2 (germline): LNHDA, SQIVND (reference sequence). CDR3 size: 13 residues. Trimming stripped 4 bases from V and 0 bases from J, with 6 bases between. CDR3 sequence reads: CASSKGLNTEAFF. CDR3 in DNA: TGTGCCAGTAGTAAGGGGTTGAACACTGAAGCTTTCTTT.

This rearrangement joins TRBV9 to TRBJ1-2; 8 bases agree with TRBD1. This CDR3 contains 17 residues. The trim removed 3 bases at V and 3 bases at J, leaving 13 bases unmatched. In germline, CDR1 is SGDLS, CDR2 YYNGEE. DNA for the CDR3: TGTGCCAGCAGCGGAGCAGGGTTCAGGGGGCTTGACTATGGCTACACCTTC. Protein product: CASSGAGFRGLDYGYTF.

The chain combines TRBV27 with TRBJ1-5; 9 bases line up with TRBD1. The trim removed 2 bases at V and 10 bases at J, leaving 9 bases unmatched. Germline V CDR1 and CDR2: MNHEY, SMNVEV (reference sequence). The CDR3 is 15 amino acids. CDR3 loop: CASSLRGTGSRPQHF. The CDR3 DNA sequence: TGTGCCAGCAGTTTAAGGGGGACAGGGTCAAGACCCCAGCATTTT.

This clonotype has a count of ten or more. J is TRBJ1-1 and V is TRBV7-2; D gene ambiguous. Germline lookup yields CDR1 SGHTA and CDR2 FQGNSA. The V end was cut by 1 base, the J end by 0 bases, with 18 bases between. The CDR3 runs to 18 residues. The chain's CDR3 is CASSLVHGQPPLNTEAFF. The CDR3 DNA sequence: TGTGCCAGCAGCTTAGTTCACGGGCAGCCGCCCCTGAACACTGAAGCTTTCTTT. The full variable domain, its missing parts supplied by reference TRBV7-2 and TRBJ1-1, is GAGVSQSPSNKVTEKGKDVELRCDPISGHTALYWYRQSLGQGLEFLIYFQGNSAPDKSGLPSDRFSAERTGGSVSTLTIQRTQQEDSAVYLCASSLVHGQPPLNTEAFFGQGTRLTVV.

This clonotype showed up just a few times. This rearrangement joins TRBV10-3 to TRBJ1-2; a weak D match, TRBD1 (5 bases). Trimming took off 8 bases at V and 6 bases at J, with 13 bases between the two ends. Germline lookup yields CDR1 ENHRY and CDR2 SYGVKD. The CDR3 spans 12 residues. The CDR3 sequence is CAIPGGGHGYTF. The CDR3 coding sequence is TGTGCCATCCCAGGCGGGGGTCATGGCTACACCTTC.

As to this clonotype: Since a much larger clone is just one base distant, this may be a read error. The chain is built from TRBV27 and TRBJ2-6; TRBD1 aligns across 8 bases. Per the germline V gene, CDR1 is MNHEY and CDR2 is SMNVEV (reference sequence). The CDR3 covers 15 residues. V dropped 5 bases and J dropped 8; count of bases not matched to a gene: 8. This CDR3 reads CASSPWTGRTNVLTF. DNA of the CDR3: TGTGCCAGCAGTCCCTGGACAGGGAGGACCAACGTCCTGACTTTC.

To note about this clonotype: It may be a read error: a sequence one base away is much more abundant. Here the CDR3 DNA reads TGTGCCAGCAGATCCCAAGCGGGGGCTGCCGAGCAGTACTTC. Translating gives CASRSQAGAAEQYF. V gene TRBV7-6 combines with J gene TRBJ2-7, with 8 bases identical to TRBD2. CDR3 length equals 14 residues. CDR1 and CDR2 from the germline V gene are SGHVS and FNYEAQ. V trimming: 6 bases; J trimming: 6 bases; junction bases outside the gene matches: 10.

J is TRBJ1-1 and V is TRBV9; 7 nucleotides align to TRBD1. Germline V gives CDR1 SGDLS, CDR2 YYNGEE. This CDR3 has 16 amino acids. Trimming at V came to 3 bases and at J to 1 base, leaving 9 bases not matched to a gene. The CDR3 spells CASSAATDRPNTEAFF. The CDR3 DNA reads TGTGCCAGCAGCGCGGCAACGGACAGGCCGAACACTGAAGCTTTCTTT.

This clonotype has only a few counts. The chain is built from TRBV11-2 and TRBJ1-1; perhaps TRBD1 as D (6 bases). The germline V gene has CDR1 SGHAT and CDR2 FQNNGV. V was pared by 5 bases and J by 5 bases, with 18 bases between. The CDR3 extends over 15 amino acids. This chain's CDR3 is CASSTQDLQGTEAFF. The DNA for the CDR3 is TGTGCCAGCAGCACACAAGACCTTCAGGGGACTGAAGCTTTCTTT.

There are a few counts of this clonotype. The chain has TRBV6-4 and TRBJ2-7; D unresolved. Germline values: CDR1 MRHNA, CDR2 SNTAGT. V was shortened by 3 bases and J by 2 bases, with 11 bases between the two germline ends. The CDR3 runs 14 residues. CDR3 protein: CASSEFGGPYEQYF. The CDR3 nucleotides read TGTGCCAGCAGTGAGTTTGGCGGTCCCTACGAGCAGTACTTC.

The gene calls are TRBV19 and TRBJ2-1, with D unclear. CDR1 and CDR2 (germline): LNHDA, SQIVND (reference sequence). The V and J ends lost 7 bases and 0 bases respectively, with 13 bases between them. The CDR3 has 15 residues. This CDR3 is CASTAGAFSYNEQFF. DNA of the CDR3: TGTGCCAGTACCGCCGGAGCCTTCTCCTACAATGAGCAGTTCTTC. The variable domain in full, with the rest retrieved from reference TRBV19 and TRBJ2-1, is DGGITQSPKYLFRKEGQNVTLSCEQNLNHDAMYWYRQDPGQGLRLIYYSQIVNDFQKGDIAEGYSVSREKKESFPLTVTSAQKNPTAFYLCASTAGAFSYNEQFFGPGTRLTVL.

This clonotype has more than one count but fewer than ten. CDR3: CASSEAARPLVTEAFF. As DNA, the CDR3 is TGTGCCAGCAGTGAAGCCGCCCGACCCCTGGTCACTGAAGCTTTCTTT. The chain has TRBV6-1 and TRBJ1-1; D remains unclear. Germline V gene sequence: CDR1 MNHNS, CDR2 SASEGT. This CDR3 is built from 16 residues. V dropped 0 bases and J dropped 4 bases, with 15 bases sitting between them.

The CDR3 region has the DNA TGTGCCACCAGCAAGGGATCACAAGAGACCCAGTACTTC. This sequence encodes CATSKGSQETQYF. The chain is built from TRBV15 and TRBJ2-5, with D unresolved. V was cut by 4 bases and J by 2 bases, with 8 bases left in between. Germline V CDR1 and CDR2: LNHNV, YYDKDF (reference sequence). The CDR3 consists of 13 residues. The whole variable domain, filled in from reference TRBV15 and TRBJ2-5, reads DAMVIQNPRYQVTQFGKPVTLSCSQTLNHNVMYWYQQKSSQAPKLLFHYYDKDFNNEADTPDNFQSRRPNTSFCFLDIRSPGLGDTAMYLCATSKGSQETQYFGPGTRLLVL.

This clonotype was detected a few times. This chain links TRBV10-2 with TRBJ2-7; 8 bases map to TRBD2. Germline CDR1 and CDR2: WSHSY and SAAADI. This CDR3 has 16 residues. V lost 2 bases, J lost 3 bases, and 9 bases stayed unmatched. CDR3 nucleotide sequence: TGCGCCAGCAGTGAGCCACCGGGACTAGATTACTACGAGCAGTACTTC. Residues: CASSEPPGLDYYEQYF.

The chain is built from TRBV7-6 and TRBJ1-1, with D maybe TRBD1 (5 bases). This CDR3 is built from 13 residues. Trimming took off 2 bases at V and 6 bases at J, with 10 bases between the two ends. The V gene's germline CDR1 is SGHVS and CDR2 FNYEAQ. The DNA of the CDR3 is TGTGCCAGCAGCTTAACGGGGGAGGCTGAAGCTTTCTTT. It yields the protein CASSLTGEAEAFF.

The chain recombines TRBV20-1 with TRBJ1-1; D might be TRBD1 (6 bases). Germline CDR1 is DFQATT and CDR2 is SNEGSKA (reference sequence). The CDR3 spans 14 residues. V lost 3 bases and J lost 1, with 12 bases in between. DNA of the CDR3: TGCAGTGCTAGGGGGGCCAGGACGAACACTGAAGCTTTCTTT. Protein product: CSARGARTNTEAFF.

Comments on this clonotype: The conserved phenylalanine or tryptophan normally closing the CDR3 is absent here, so this likely arose from a read error. V usage is TRBV7-2 and J usage is TRBJ2-6, with TRBD1 identical over 7 bases. Trimming at V came to 0 bases and at J to 4 bases, leaving 12 bases not matched to a gene. The CDR3 spans 19 residues. Germline loops: CDR1 SGHTA, CDR2 FQGNSA. CDR3 coding DNA: TGTGCCAGCAGCTTAGCTTCATTCGGCAGGGGGTTCGGGGCCAACGTCCTGACTTCC. Amino acid sequence: CASSLASFGRGFGANVLTS.

This clonotype was counted only a few times. This chain uses TRBV7-9 with TRBJ2-3, with D perhaps TRBD1 (6 bases). This CDR3 is 18 amino acids long. The germline V and J ends were trimmed by 4 bases and 1 base, with 21 bases remaining between them. Germline values: CDR1 SEHNR, CDR2 FQNEAQ (reference sequence). CDR3 in amino acids: CASSSTRIQGGGTDTQYF. The CDR3 DNA is TGTGCCAGCAGCTCAACACGGATACAGGGTGGTGGCACAGATACGCAGTATTTT. The entire variable domain, with the rest obtained from reference TRBV7-9 and TRBJ2-3, is as follows: DTGVSQNPRHKITKRGQNVTFRCDPISEHNRLYWYRQTLGQGPEFLTYFQNEAQLEKSRLLSDRFSAERPKGSFSTLEIQRTEQGDSAMYLCASSSTRIQGGGTDTQYFGPGTRLTVL.

About this clonotype itself: One junction end disagrees with the germline gene, perhaps due to a read error. This CDR3 is CTSSHGTGGEAFF. CDR3 nucleotides: TGCACCAGCAGCCACGGGACAGGGGGAGAAGCTTTCTTT. The chain couples TRBV4-3 to TRBJ1-1; 11 nucleotides match TRBD1. Germline V gives CDR1 LGHNA, CDR2 YSLEER. This CDR3 spans 13 amino acids.

This clonotype was picked up many times. Its ends do not fully match the called genes, so a read error is possible. The rearrangement uses TRBV7-9 and TRBJ1-1, with D possibly matching TRBD1 (6 bases). The CDR3 spans 14 residues. Germline CDR1 and CDR2: SEHNR and FQNEAQ (reference sequence). CDR3 sequence reads: CASGFGGLDTEAFF. The CDR3 nucleotides are TGTGCCAGCGGCTTCGGGGGGCTGGACACTGAAGCTTTCTTT. The complete variable domain, with remaining parts taken from reference TRBV7-9 and TRBJ1-1, reads DTGVSQNPRHKITKRGQNVTFRCDPISEHNRLYWYRQTLGQGPEFLTYFQNEAQLEKSRLLSDRFSAERPKGSFSTLEIQRTEQGDSAMYLCASGFGGLDTEAFFGQGTRLTVV.

This clonotype has a handful of counts. The J gene is TRBJ2-7, the V gene TRBV4-1, with 7 bases aligning to TRBD1. CDR1 is MGHRA, CDR2 YSYEKL, per germline. After removal of 0 bases from V and 5 bases from J, the junction contained 4 bases not matched to a gene. The CDR3 runs 14 residues. CDR3 DNA sequence: TGCGCCAGCAGCCAAGAAGAGACAGGGAACGAGCAGTACTTC. Protein sequence: CASSQEETGNEQYF.